These T cell receptor beta chains were read from a single sample in a study of blood T cell repertoires in COVID-19. The table came from immunoSEQ multiplex PCR; TCRdb's copy has only in-frame clones and leaves some out. The table lists 210,000 or so clones, 88% of them singletons. Specimen: PBMCs or T cells enriched from blood (not recorded which). The receptors shown here come from a woman under 40 who had been exposed to COVID-19. The CDR3 runs from the conserved cysteine through the conserved F or W. A D gene is named only where the DNA matches it firmly. Part of the rows lack a size; the others show once, few, many or a class for expanded clones.

CDR3aa: CASSPTGDPYEQYF
CDR3nt: TGTGCCAGCAGTCCTACAGGTGACCCCTACGAGCAGTACTTC
j_gene: TRBJ2-7
d_gene: NA
abundance: NA
v_gene: TRBV14

CDR3aa: CASSQVGGTRDTQYF
CDR3nt: TGTGCCAGCAGCCAAGTCGGCGGTACTAGGGATACGCAGTATTTT
j_gene: TRBJ2-3
d_gene: NA
abundance: NA
v_gene: TRBV14

CDR3aa: CAWSDGTRSPPLHF
CDR3nt: TGTGCCTGGAGCGACGGGACAAGGAGTCCACCCCTCCACTTT
j_gene: TRBJ1-6
d_gene: NA
abundance: NA
v_gene: TRBV30

CDR3aa: CASSLRQLNTGELFF
CDR3nt: TGTGCCAGCAGCTTAAGACAGTTGAACACCGGGGAGCTGTTTTTT
j_gene: TRBJ2-2
d_gene: NA
abundance: once
v_gene: TRBV11-2

CDR3aa: CASSLVLAGYEQFF
CDR3nt: TGTGCTAGCAGCTTGGTTCTAGCGGGTTATGAGCAGTTCTTC
j_gene: TRBJ2-1
d_gene: TRBD2
abundance: NA
v_gene: TRBV5-5

CDR3aa: CSASGEGFYEQYF
CDR3nt: TGCAGTGCTAGTGGAGAGGGATTTTACGAGCAGTACTTC
j_gene: TRBJ2-7
d_gene: NA
abundance: once
v_gene: TRBV20-1

CDR3aa: CASSMWGTSGYNEQFF
CDR3nt: TGTGCCAGTAGTATGTGGGGGACTAGCGGGTACAATGAGCAGTTCTTC
j_gene: TRBJ2-1
d_gene: TRBD2
abundance: NA
v_gene: TRBV19

CDR3aa: CASSQFAGPINNEQFF
CDR3nt: TGTGCCAGCAGCCAGTTTGCGGGACCTATTAACAATGAGCAGTTCTTC
j_gene: TRBJ2-1
d_gene: NA
abundance: NA
v_gene: TRBV3-1/TRBV3-2

CDR3aa: CASSFGTGGFGYTF
CDR3nt: TGTGCCAGCAGTTTTGGGACAGGGGGTTTCGGCTACACCTTC
j_gene: TRBJ1-2
d_gene: TRBD1
abundance: NA
v_gene: TRBV28

CDR3aa: CASSYYSMWSSAWGTDTQYF
CDR3nt: TGTGCCAGTAGCTATTACTCCATGTGGTCTAGCGCCTGGGGCACAGATACGCAGTATTTT
j_gene: TRBJ2-3
d_gene: NA
abundance: NA
v_gene: TRBV19

CDR3aa: CSGEGQELNSNQPQHF
CDR3nt: TGCAGCGGGGAGGGACAGGAGCTCAATAGCAATCAGCCCCAGCATTTT
j_gene: TRBJ1-5
d_gene: TRBD1
abundance: NA
v_gene: TRBV29-1

CDR3aa: CASSERGKKGYTF
CDR3nt: TGTGCCAGCAGTGAAAGAGGGAAGAAGGGCTACACCTTC
j_gene: TRBJ1-2
d_gene: NA
abundance: NA
v_gene: TRBV6-1

CDR3aa: CASSLTGFSNQPQHF
CDR3nt: TGCGCCAGCAGCTTGACAGGATTTAGCAATCAGCCCCAGCATTTT
j_gene: TRBJ1-5
d_gene: NA
abundance: NA
v_gene: TRBV5-1

CDR3aa: CASSLPGGNTGELFF
CDR3nt: TGTGCCAGCAGCTTGCCAGGGGGGAACACCGGGGAGCTGTTTTTT
j_gene: TRBJ2-2
d_gene: TRBD1
abundance: once
v_gene: TRBV5-5

CDR3aa: CASSRGTSGRIGQFF
CDR3nt: TGTGCCAGCAGCCGTGGGACTAGCGGGAGAATCGGGCAGTTCTTC
j_gene: TRBJ2-1
d_gene: TRBD2
abundance: few
v_gene: TRBV3-1/TRBV3-2

CDR3aa: CASTEGVSPLHF
CDR3nt: TGTGCCAGCACAGAAGGGGTTTCACCCCTCCACTTT
j_gene: TRBJ1-6
d_gene: NA
abundance: NA
v_gene: TRBV6-5

CDR3aa: CASSLAVRNEQFF
CDR3nt: TGTGCCAGCAGCTTGGCGGTGCGGAATGAGCAGTTCTTC
j_gene: TRBJ2-1
d_gene: NA
abundance: NA
v_gene: TRBV7-9

CDR3aa: CASSDRGWETQYF
CDR3nt: TGTGCCAGCAGTGACAGGGGCTGGGAGACCCAGTACTTC
j_gene: TRBJ2-5
d_gene: NA
abundance: NA
v_gene: TRBV2

CDR3aa: CASSYGTGEAFF
CDR3nt: TGTGCCAGCAGCTACGGGACAGGGGAAGCTTTCTTT
j_gene: TRBJ1-1
d_gene: TRBD1
abundance: NA
v_gene: TRBV5-6

CDR3aa: CASSPSSGDTQYF
CDR3nt: TGTGCCAGCAGCCCAAGTAGTGGAGATACGCAGTATTTT
j_gene: TRBJ2-3
d_gene: NA
abundance: once
v_gene: TRBV11-2

CDR3aa: CAWSSWTSGYEQYF
CDR3nt: TGTGCCTGGTCGAGTTGGACTAGCGGGTACGAGCAGTACTTC
j_gene: TRBJ2-7
d_gene: TRBD2
abundance: NA
v_gene: TRBV30

CDR3aa: CSASSQGGRGGRDYGYTF
CDR3nt: TGCAGTGCTAGTTCCCAGGGGGGCAGGGGCGGCAGAGACTATGGCTACACCTTC
j_gene: TRBJ1-2
d_gene: TRBD1
abundance: NA
v_gene: TRBV20-1

CDR3aa: CAWRGADRDSPLHF
CDR3nt: TGTGCCTGGAGAGGGGCGGACAGGGATTCACCCCTCCACTTT
j_gene: TRBJ1-6
d_gene: TRBD1
abundance: NA
v_gene: TRBV30

CDR3aa: CATGGDVYEQFF
CDR3nt: TGTGCCACCGGGGGAGACGTTTATGAGCAGTTCTTC
j_gene: TRBJ2-1
d_gene: NA
abundance: NA
v_gene: TRBV3-1/TRBV3-2

CDR3aa: CASRQGRGHEQFF
CDR3nt: TGTGCCAGCAGGCAAGGAAGGGGGCATGAGCAGTTCTTC
j_gene: TRBJ2-1
d_gene: NA
abundance: NA
v_gene: TRBV21-1

CDR3aa: CASSLLTSGSLNEQYF
CDR3nt: TGTGCCAGCAGTTTATTGACTAGCGGGAGTTTGAACGAGCAGTACTTC
j_gene: TRBJ2-7
d_gene: TRBD2
abundance: NA
v_gene: TRBV28

CDR3aa: CASSQPVPRRDQETQYF
CDR3nt: TGCGCCAGCAGCCAACCCGTTCCCAGGCGGGACCAAGAGACCCAGTACTTC
j_gene: TRBJ2-5
d_gene: NA
abundance: NA
v_gene: TRBV4-1

CDR3aa: CASSQETSPNSGNTIYF
CDR3nt: TGCGCCAGCAGCCAAGAAACTTCACCCAACTCTGGAAACACCATATATTTT
j_gene: TRBJ1-3
d_gene: NA
abundance: NA
v_gene: TRBV4-1

CDR3aa: CAWSVGGSNQPQHF
CDR3nt: TGTGCCTGGAGTGTGGGGGGGAGCAATCAGCCCCAGCATTTT
j_gene: TRBJ1-5
d_gene: NA
abundance: NA
v_gene: TRBV30

CDR3aa: CASSGTTIQETQYF
CDR3nt: TGCGCCAGCTCCGGGACAACTATCCAAGAGACCCAGTACTTC
j_gene: TRBJ2-5
d_gene: NA
abundance: NA
v_gene: TRBV5-1

CDR3aa: CASSLGDRGFLTDTQYF
CDR3nt: TGCGCCAGCAGCTTGGGGGACAGGGGATTCCTCACAGATACGCAGTATTTT
j_gene: TRBJ2-3
d_gene: TRBD1
abundance: NA
v_gene: TRBV5-1

CDR3aa: CASSFRQGANEQYF
CDR3nt: TGTGCCAGCAGTTTCCGGCAGGGGGCGAACGAGCAGTACTTC
j_gene: TRBJ2-7
d_gene: TRBD1
abundance: once
v_gene: TRBV27

CDR3aa: CASSAGLAGAYNEQFF
CDR3nt: TGTGCCAGTAGTGCTGGACTAGCGGGGGCGTACAATGAGCAGTTCTTC
j_gene: TRBJ2-1
d_gene: TRBD2
abundance: NA
v_gene: TRBV19

CDR3aa: CASSQDFTYRDPNADTQYF
CDR3nt: TGTGCCAGCAGCCAGGATTTCACCTACAGGGACCCAAACGCGGATACGCAGTATTTT
j_gene: TRBJ2-3
d_gene: NA
abundance: NA
v_gene: TRBV4-2

CDR3aa: CASSNDRLNTEAFF
CDR3nt: TGCGCCAGCAGTAATGACAGACTGAACACTGAAGCTTTCTTT
j_gene: TRBJ1-1
d_gene: NA
abundance: NA
v_gene: TRBV10-1

CDR3aa: CASSLDREAFF
CDR3nt: TGTGCCAGCAGCTTGGACAGGGAAGCTTTCTTT
j_gene: TRBJ1-1
d_gene: NA
abundance: NA
v_gene: TRBV5-6

CDR3aa: CASNTGHKSTDTQYF
CDR3nt: TGTGCCAGCAATACGGGACACAAAAGCACAGATACGCAGTATTTT
j_gene: TRBJ2-3
d_gene: NA
abundance: NA
v_gene: TRBV2